This TCR beta chain emerged from a study of T cell repertoires in cytomegalovirus infection. At least ten counts were recorded for this clonotype. Its antigen is as yet unknown. A single record per CDR3 protein comes from TCRdb applying MiXCR to the reads. Counted here are around 770,000 distinct CDR3 sequences, just under 30% occurring once; the ten biggest clones make up 10% to 15%. The sequence was collected from a human donor in good health (CMV status not recorded). Some clones in this sample may be carry-over from other donors' samples. The sample in question was cultured CD8+ T cells from PBMCs, obtained from culture after CMV antigen stimulation.

The CDR3 DNA reads as TGTGCCAGCAGTTCTACAGGGATCACTGAAGCTTTCTTT. It is translated as CASSSTGITEAFF. The chain carries TRBV27 and TRBJ1-1; perhaps TRBD1 as D (6 bases). Trimming pared 4 bases from V and 4 bases from J, leaving 10 bases between. Germline values: CDR1 MNHEY, CDR2 SMNVEV (reference sequence). The CDR3 totals 13 residues.